This record looks at one TCR beta chain sequence and its context. Original methodology: Scientists estimated how many nucleated cells there were by amplifying reference gene primers. Sequencing used immunoSEQ multiplex PCR; TCRdb keeps in-frame clones, though not all of them. The V and J calls and the clone size are those of that table, but D and trimming were determined from the DNA. Here the sample spans about 440,000 clones, about nine tenths being singletons. This specimen belongs to a study of blood T cell repertoires in COVID-19. CDR1 and CDR2 from the germline V gene are ENHRY and SYGVKD. V shed 2 bases and J shed 1 base, with 7 bases lying between them. The CDR3 has 14 residues.

Sequenced input: peripheral blood. The receptor's source is a woman aged 50 to 65 with COVID-19, enrolled during active disease. The J gene is TRBJ2-3, the V gene TRBV10-3; D is undetermined. CDR3 DNA: TGTGCCATCAGTGAGGGAGACCGCACAGATACGCAGTATTTT. It encodes CAISEGDRTDTQYF.